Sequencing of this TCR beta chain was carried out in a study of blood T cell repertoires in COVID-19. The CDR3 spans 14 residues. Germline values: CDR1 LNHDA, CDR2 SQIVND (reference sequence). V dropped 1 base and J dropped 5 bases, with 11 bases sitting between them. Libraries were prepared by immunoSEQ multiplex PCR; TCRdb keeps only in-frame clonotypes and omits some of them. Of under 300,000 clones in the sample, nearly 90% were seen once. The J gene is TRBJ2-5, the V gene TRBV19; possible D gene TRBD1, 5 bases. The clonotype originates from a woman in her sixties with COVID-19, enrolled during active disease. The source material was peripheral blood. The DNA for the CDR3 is TGTGCCAGTAGTATAGGTCAGGGATCGGAGACCCAGTACTTC. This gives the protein CASSIGQGSETQYF. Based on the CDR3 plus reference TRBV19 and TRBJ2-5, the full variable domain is DGGITQSPKYLFRKEGQNVTLSCEQNLNHDAMYWYRQDPGQGLRLIYYSQIVNDFQKGDIAEGYSVSREKKESFPLTVTSAQKNPTAFYLCASSIGQGSETQYFGPGTRLLVL.